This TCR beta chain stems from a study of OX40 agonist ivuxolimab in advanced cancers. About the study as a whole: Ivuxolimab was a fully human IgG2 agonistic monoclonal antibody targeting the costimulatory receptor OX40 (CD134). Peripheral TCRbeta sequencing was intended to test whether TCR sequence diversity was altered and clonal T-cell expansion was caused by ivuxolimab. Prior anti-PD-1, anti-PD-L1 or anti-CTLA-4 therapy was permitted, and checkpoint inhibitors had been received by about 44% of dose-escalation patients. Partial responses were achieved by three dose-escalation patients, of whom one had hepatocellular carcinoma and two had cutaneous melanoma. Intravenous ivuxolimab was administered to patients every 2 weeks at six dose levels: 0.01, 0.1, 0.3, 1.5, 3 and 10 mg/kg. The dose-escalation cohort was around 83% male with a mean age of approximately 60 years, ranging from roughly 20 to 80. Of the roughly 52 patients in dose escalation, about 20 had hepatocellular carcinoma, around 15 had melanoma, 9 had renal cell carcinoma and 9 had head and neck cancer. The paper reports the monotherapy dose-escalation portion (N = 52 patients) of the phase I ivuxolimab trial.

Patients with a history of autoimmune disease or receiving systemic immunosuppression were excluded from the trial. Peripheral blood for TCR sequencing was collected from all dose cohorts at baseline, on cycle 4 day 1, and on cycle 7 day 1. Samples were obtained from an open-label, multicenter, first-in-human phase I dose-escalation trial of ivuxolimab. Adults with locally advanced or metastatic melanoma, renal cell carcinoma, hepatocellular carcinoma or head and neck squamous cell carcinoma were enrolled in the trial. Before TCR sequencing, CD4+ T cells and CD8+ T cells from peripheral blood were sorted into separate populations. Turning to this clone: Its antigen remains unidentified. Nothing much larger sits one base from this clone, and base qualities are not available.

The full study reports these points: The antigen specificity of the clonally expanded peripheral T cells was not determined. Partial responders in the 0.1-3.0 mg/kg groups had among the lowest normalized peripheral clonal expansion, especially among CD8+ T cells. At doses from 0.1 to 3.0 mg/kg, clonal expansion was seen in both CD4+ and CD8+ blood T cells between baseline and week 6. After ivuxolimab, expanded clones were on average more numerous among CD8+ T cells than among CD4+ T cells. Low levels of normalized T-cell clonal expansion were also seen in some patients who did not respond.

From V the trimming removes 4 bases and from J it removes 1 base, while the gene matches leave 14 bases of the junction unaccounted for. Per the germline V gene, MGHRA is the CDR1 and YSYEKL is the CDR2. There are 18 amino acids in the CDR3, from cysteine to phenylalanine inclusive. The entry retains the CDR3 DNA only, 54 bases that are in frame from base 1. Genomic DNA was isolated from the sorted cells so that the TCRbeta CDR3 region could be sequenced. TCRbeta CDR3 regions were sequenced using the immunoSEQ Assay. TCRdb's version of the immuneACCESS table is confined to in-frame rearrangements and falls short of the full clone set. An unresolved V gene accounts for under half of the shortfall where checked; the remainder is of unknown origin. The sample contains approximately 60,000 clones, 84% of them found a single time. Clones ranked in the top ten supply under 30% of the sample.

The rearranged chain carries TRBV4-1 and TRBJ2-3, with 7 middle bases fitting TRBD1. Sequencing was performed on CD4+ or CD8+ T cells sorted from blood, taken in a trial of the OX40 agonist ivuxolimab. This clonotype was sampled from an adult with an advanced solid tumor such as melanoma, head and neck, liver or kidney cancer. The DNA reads TGCGCCAGCAGCCGAGGACGGCTTGGACAGGTGCGCACAGATACGCAGTATTTT. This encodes CASSRGRLGQVRTDTQYF.